What follows is one TCR beta chain and its context. The CDR3 has 14 amino acids. Per germline, CDR1 LNHDA and CDR2 SQIVND (reference sequence). The V end lost 6 bases, the J end lost 10 bases, and 20 bases lay between the germline ends. Repertoires were generated with immunoSEQ multiplex PCR, while TCRdb's copy carries only in-frame clones and drops some. The sample lists approximately 120,000 clones; roughly nine tenths were seen once. The sample is drawn from a study of siplizumab effects on memory and regulatory T cells. Sequences were obtained from Tregs sorted from blood. The chain joins TRBV19 to TRBJ2-3; the D gene is possibly TRBD1 (5 bases). The sequence was collected from a human donor in good health. The CDR3 spells CASRGQAHQIAQYF. For the CDR3, the DNA is TGTGCCAGTAGGGGGCAAGCCCACCAAATAGCGCAGTATTTT. Complete variable domain (other parts from reference TRBV19 and TRBJ2-3): DGGITQSPKYLFRKEGQNVTLSCEQNLNHDAMYWYRQDPGQGLRLIYYSQIVNDFQKGDIAEGYSVSREKKESFPLTVTSAQKNPTAFYLCASRGQAHQIAQYFGPGTRLTVL.